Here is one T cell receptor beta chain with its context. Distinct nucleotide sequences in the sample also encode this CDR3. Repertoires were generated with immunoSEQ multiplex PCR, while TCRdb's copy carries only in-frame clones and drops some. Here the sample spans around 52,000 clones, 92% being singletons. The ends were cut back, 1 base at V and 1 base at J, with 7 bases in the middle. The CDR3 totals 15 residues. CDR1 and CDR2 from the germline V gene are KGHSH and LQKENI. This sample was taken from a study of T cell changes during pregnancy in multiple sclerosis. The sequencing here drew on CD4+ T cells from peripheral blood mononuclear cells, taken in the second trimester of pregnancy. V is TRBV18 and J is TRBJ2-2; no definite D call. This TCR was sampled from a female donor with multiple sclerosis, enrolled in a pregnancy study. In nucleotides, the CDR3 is TGTGCCAGCTCACCACTAACTCAGAACACCGGGGAGCTGTTTTTT. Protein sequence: CASSPLTQNTGELFF.